In this sample, the clone carrying this T cell receptor (beta chain) turned up a few times. The antigen is not known. Sequencing used cDNA as its template, made by extracting RNA and reverse transcribing it. Assay used: immunoSEQ multiplex PCR; TCRdb lists only in-frame clones, some missing. The sample lists about 270,000 clones, over 45% occurring once. The sample belongs to a study of CD8+ T cells in alopecia areata. The study's findings and limits: With tofacitinib ongoing, many expanded lesional clones persisted in both scalp and blood. Expanded CD8+ clones among the top 100, and scalp clonality, were significantly decreased by tofacitinib.

V was clipped by 0 bases and J by 11 bases, with 8 bases between them. The germline V gene encodes CDR1 MNHEY and CDR2 SVGAGI. CDR3 length: 13 amino acids. Treatment given: oral pan-JAK inhibitor, 5-10 mg twice daily. The clonotype comes from a human donor with alopecia areata. The rearrangement links TRBV6-5 to TRBJ1-6; no clear D. The source material was CD4+ T cells sorted from blood, sampled around week 54, from a patient treated with tofacitinib. CDR3 sequence: CASSYSGPTPLHF. The CDR3, as DNA: TGTGCCAGCAGTTACTCCGGTCCGACACCCCTCCACTTT.